The 25 T cell receptor beta chains below all came from one sample that was sequenced in a study of T cell responses to AZD1222 COVID-19 vaccine. The data were produced by immunoSEQ multiplex PCR, yet TCRdb's version contains in-frame clones alone and is incomplete. Here the sample spans more than 95,000 clones, around nine tenths being singletons. Sequencing used peripheral blood, obtained on day 0 of AZD1222 vaccination. These receptor sequences come from an adult in good health.

The chain combines TRBV4-1 with TRBJ2-7, with TRBD1 matching over 10 bases. J gave up 6 bases and V 8 bases, and 4 bases lay outside the gene matches. Per germline, CDR1 MGHRA and CDR2 YSYEKL. CDR3 length: 12 amino acids. DNA of the CDR3: TGCGCCAGCGGTTGGACAGGGGGCGAGCAGTACTTC. It specifies CASGWTGGEQYF.

This clone was picked up one time. The chain carries TRBV5-8 and TRBJ2-7, with D unclear. V was trimmed by 3 bases and J by 2 bases, leaving 12 bases between them. The V gene's germline CDR1 is SGHTS and CDR2 YDEGEE. There are 14 residues in the CDR3. The CDR3 DNA sequence: TGTGCCAGCAGCTCCGCCATCCCCCCCTACGAGCAGTACTTC. Translating gives CASSSAIPPYEQYF.

The J gene is TRBJ2-5, the V gene TRBV7-6, with D unclear. V gave up 1 base and J gave up 5 bases, with 11 bases separating them. The CDR3 is 14 amino acids. The germline V gene encodes CDR1 SGHVS and CDR2 FNYEAQ. In DNA form, the CDR3 reads TGTGCCAGCAGCTTAGGGGCAGGAATGGAGACCCAGTACTTC. The encoded protein is CASSLGAGMETQYF.

The V gene is TRBV28, the J gene TRBJ2-3; 11 bases map to TRBD2. This CDR3 is 14 amino acids long. V lost 6 bases to trimming and J lost 4 bases; unmatched junction nucleotides: 3. Germline V gene data show CDR1 as MDHEN and CDR2 as SYDVKM. The CDR3 loop reads CASRISGRADTQYF. CDR3 bases: TGTGCCAGCAGGATTAGCGGGAGGGCAGATACGCAGTATTTT.

This clone was counted a few times. The chain employs TRBV24-1 and TRBJ2-7, with D perhaps TRBD2 (6 bases). This CDR3 spans 16 amino acids. With 7 bases removed from V and 2 bases from J, the gap between germline ends came to 20 bases. The V gene's germline CDR1 is KGHDR and CDR2 SFDVKD. The CDR3 is CATSLGLEGRTYEQYF. For the CDR3, the DNA is TGTGCCACCAGCCTTGGGTTGGAGGGTCGTACCTACGAGCAGTACTTC.

This chain joins TRBV19 and TRBJ2-7, with D possibly being TRBD2 (5 bases). Germline values: CDR1 LNHDA, CDR2 SQIVND (reference sequence). This CDR3 has 13 amino acids. The V end lost 2 bases, the J end lost 2 bases, and 7 bases lay between the germline ends. The DNA for the CDR3 is TGTGCCAGTAGTATACGGGGAACCTACGAGCAGTACTTC. Amino acids: CASSIRGTYEQYF.

The chain uses TRBV3-1 (or the pseudogene TRBV3-2) and TRBJ1-4; D is ambiguous. The CDR3 spans 11 residues. The ends were cut back, 3 bases at V and 7 bases at J, with 3 bases in the middle. CDR1 is LGHDT and CDR2 is YNNKEL in the germline V gene (reference sequence). The CDR3 coding sequence is TGTGCCAGCAGCCAGAGTGAAAAACTGTTTTTT. It is translated as CASSQSEKLFF.

The chain employs TRBV5-1 and TRBJ2-1; no clear D gene. Per germline, CDR1 SGHRS and CDR2 YFSETQ. V shed 4 bases and J shed 5 bases, with 7 bases lying between them. This CDR3 has 12 amino acids. CDR3 in DNA: TGCGCCAGCAGCGAAGGGAACAATGAGCAGTTCTTC. Protein product: CASSEGNNEQFF.

This chain links TRBV18 with TRBJ1-4; 9 positions match TRBD1. The V and J ends lost 6 bases and 2 bases, in that order; junction bases with no gene match: 4. The CDR3 is made up of 15 amino acids. CDR1 is KGHSH, CDR2 LQKENI, per germline. In nucleotides, the CDR3 is TGTGCCAGCTCGCCGACAGGGGGGACTAATGAAAAACTGTTTTTT. As protein: CASSPTGGTNEKLFF.

The table lists this clone with a count of one. V and J are TRBV7-9 and TRBJ2-1; no definite D call. Trimming took 5 bases from V and 7 from J, leaving 15 bases between them. This CDR3 comprises 14 residues. CDR1 is SEHNR and CDR2 is FQNEAQ in the germline V gene (reference sequence). The DNA of the CDR3 is TGTGCCAGCAGCCCTAGGGCTGACTGGAATGAGCAGTTCTTC. This sequence encodes CASSPRADWNEQFF. The whole variable domain, filled in from reference TRBV7-9 and TRBJ2-1, reads DTGVSQNPRHKITKRGQNVTFRCDPISEHNRLYWYRQTLGQGPEFLTYFQNEAQLEKSRLLSDRFSAERPKGSFSTLEIQRTEQGDSAMYLCASSPRADWNEQFFGPGTRLTVL.

The chain employs TRBV27 and TRBJ1-2; 9 bases line up with TRBD1. The germline CDR1 and CDR2 sequences are MNHEY and SMNVEV (reference sequence). V lost 4 bases and J lost 8; bases outside the gene matches: 8. This CDR3 is 14 amino acids long. The CDR3 bases are TGTGCCAGCAGTTGGGGACAGGGAGCCTCGGGCTACACCTTC. This gives the protein CASSWGQGASGYTF.

The chain employs TRBV28 and TRBJ2-1; D gene uncertain. V dropped 2 bases and J dropped 0 bases, with 8 bases sitting between them. The length of the CDR3 is 15 residues. The germline CDR1 and CDR2 sequences are MDHEN and SYDVKM. The CDR3 sequence: CASSLQLDSYNEQFF. CDR3 DNA sequence: TGTGCCAGCAGTTTACAACTTGACTCCTACAATGAGCAGTTCTTC. The whole variable domain, filled in from reference TRBV28 and TRBJ2-1, reads DVKVTQSSRYLVKRTGEKVFLECVQDMDHENMFWYRQDPGLGLRLIYFSYDVKMKEKGDIPEGYSVSREKKERFSLILESASTNQTSMYLCASSLQLDSYNEQFFGPGTRLTVL.

DNA of the CDR3: TGTGCCAGCAGTTACCACCCCCATCAGGGTTATAATTCACCCCTCCACTTT. It is translated as CASSYHPHQGYNSPLHF. The genes are TRBV6-8 and TRBJ1-6; D might be TRBD1 (5 bases). The V end was cut by 2 bases, the J end by 4 bases, with 15 bases between. Germline CDR1 and CDR2: MNHGY and SAAAGT. This CDR3 has 17 amino acids.

This chain connects TRBV4-1 to TRBJ1-5; TRBD1 agrees at 10 bases. V lost 4 bases and J lost 3; bases outside the gene matches: 6. The germline V gene encodes CDR1 MGHRA and CDR2 YSYEKL. CDR3 size: 16 residues. CDR3 loop: CASSPTGTGVNQPQHF. The CDR3 DNA follows: TGCGCCAGCAGCCCGACCGGGACAGGGGTCAATCAGCCCCAGCATTTT.

The chain links TRBV10-3 to TRBJ2-7, with D perhaps TRBD2 (6 bases). Germline-derived CDR1 and CDR2 are ENHRY and SYGVKD. The CDR3 is made up of 16 amino acids. V was pared by 0 bases and J by 3 bases, with 15 bases between. CDR3 sequence: CAISESVAGSGYEQYF. The CDR3 DNA is TGTGCCATCAGTGAGTCTGTCGCGGGGTCGGGCTACGAGCAGTACTTC.

This clone showed up just once. CDR3 sequence reads: CATSRDNSGDNEAFF. CDR3 nucleotide sequence: TGTGCCACCAGCAGAGATAACTCCGGGGACAACGAAGCTTTCTTT. The chain uses TRBV15 and TRBJ1-1, with TRBD1 as a possible D gene (6 bases). The CDR3 consists of 15 residues. Between the trimmed V and J ends, which lost 0 bases and 8 bases, there was a span of 16 bases. The germline CDR1 and CDR2 sequences are LNHNV and YYDKDF (reference sequence).

A single count supports this clone. The CDR3 coding sequence is TGTGCCAGTAGTCCCCTGGCCGGGACTAGCACAGATACGCAGTATTTT. Its protein is CASSPLAGTSTDTQYF. V gene TRBV19 combines with J gene TRBJ2-3, with D possibly matching TRBD2 (6 bases). Between the trimmed V and J ends, which lost 5 bases and 0 bases, there was a span of 15 bases. CDR3 length: 16 amino acids. Germline CDR1 and CDR2: LNHDA and SQIVND (reference sequence).

V and J are TRBV28 and TRBJ2-7; 9 bases line up with TRBD1. The junction had 6 bases not matched to a gene; V was cut back by 6 bases and J by 0 bases. CDR1 and CDR2 from the germline V gene are MDHEN and SYDVKM. The CDR3 sequence is 15 residues long. The CDR3 reads CASRVGQGYSYEQYF. CDR3 in DNA: TGTGCCAGCAGGGTGGGACAGGGCTACTCCTACGAGCAGTACTTC.

In its sample, this clone was seen a few times. The CDR3 DNA is TGTGCCAGCTCACCATCGATAGGGGTTAGAAACACCATATATTTT. Translated: CASSPSIGVRNTIYF. The V and J genes are TRBV18 and TRBJ1-3; TRBD1 might be the D (5 bases). The V end was cut by 2 bases, the J end by 5 bases, with 13 bases between. The CDR3 covers 15 residues. Germline values: CDR1 KGHSH, CDR2 LQKENI.

The gene calls are TRBV5-1 and TRBJ1-1, with 7 positions matching TRBD1. The V and J ends lost 0 bases and 4 bases, in that order; junction bases with no gene match: 3. The CDR3 is 14 residues long. Germline loops: CDR1 SGHRS, CDR2 YFSETQ. CDR3 nucleotide sequence: TGCGCCAGCAGCTTGGCGGGACAGTCCACTGAAGCTTTCTTT. Translating it yields CASSLAGQSTEAFF.

The V gene is TRBV25-1, the J gene TRBJ1-2, with D uncertain. CDR1 MGHDK and CDR2 SYGVNS come from the germline V gene. The V and J ends lost 3 bases and 7 bases respectively, with 12 bases between them. CDR3 length: 13 residues. DNA for the CDR3: TGTGCCAGCAGTGACCCGGGGATTGGTGGCTACACCTTC. Translation gives CASSDPGIGGYTF.

This clone was seen only once. The J gene is TRBJ2-1, the V gene TRBV5-1; 9 bases are shared with TRBD2. The CDR3 is made up of 15 amino acids. The trim removed 2 bases at V and 4 bases at J, leaving 4 bases unmatched. Germline V gene lookup returns CDR1 SGHRS and CDR2 YFSETQ. This CDR3 reads CASSFTSGGYNEQFF. For the CDR3, the DNA is TGCGCCAGCAGCTTTACGAGCGGGGGGTACAATGAGCAGTTCTTC.

V gene TRBV7-2 combines with J gene TRBJ2-7, with D perhaps TRBD1 (5 bases). Trimming left V 1 base short and J 5 bases short, with 6 bases between. Germline V lookup: CDR1 SGHTA, CDR2 FQGNSA. The CDR3 is 12 residues long. The CDR3 DNA reads as TGTGCCAGCAGCTTAGTCAGGGACGAGCAGTACTTC. Encoded protein: CASSLVRDEQYF.

This chain joins TRBV19 and TRBJ2-5; D may be TRBD2 (6 bases). The length of the CDR3 is 15 residues. Germline values: CDR1 LNHDA, CDR2 SQIVND (reference sequence). Trimming cost V 5 bases and J 4 bases, with 17 bases left between them. The CDR3 spells CASSPSGGSGETQYF. The CDR3 nucleotides are TGTGCCAGTAGTCCAAGTGGGGGGAGTGGAGAGACCCAGTACTTC.

This chain joins TRBV2 and TRBJ2-5, with D uncertain. V dropped 10 bases and J dropped 0 bases, with 6 bases sitting between them. Germline V gene sequence: CDR1 SNHLY, CDR2 FYNNEI. This CDR3 contains 11 residues. The CDR3 region has the DNA TGTGCCACCTCATACCAAGAGACCCAGTACTTC. Translated: CATSYQETQYF.